A single sample is the source of the 6 T cell receptor beta chains below, sequenced in a study of T cells after yellow fever vaccination (dated by TCRdb to about 2019). Receptor amplification or capture employed 5' RACE. The sequencing machine was an Illumina HiSeq 2500. TCRdb handled the public reads itself, with Q25 trimming in fastp and clone calling in MiXCR, and kept productive beta chains. Entries that share a CDR3 protein sequence are merged under the most common genes and DNA. The table for this sample lists about 74,000 distinct CDR3 sequences; approximately 7% of them were counted only once. The top ten clones comprise around a third of the sample. This specimen's treatment or condition label, per the study, means: live attenuated yellow fever vaccine strain. Sample: CD8+ T cells sorted from PBMCs, taken 4 to 6 days after the first yellow fever vaccination. Every receptor here comes from a man aged 18 to 29 who received the YFV17D yellow fever vaccine.

This clonotype occurred many times. The chain joins TRBV6-5 to TRBJ2-6, with D hard to call. Trimming left V 1 base short and J 1 base short, with 5 bases between. This CDR3 contains 15 residues. Germline CDR1 and CDR2: MNHEY and SVGAGI. The CDR3 spells CASSYWGSGANVLTF. In DNA, the CDR3 is TGTGCCAGCAGTTACTGGGGATCTGGGGCCAACGTCCTGACTTTC.

The chain joins TRBV5-6 to TRBJ2-3; the match to TRBD1 covers 10 bases. The junction had 5 bases not matched to a gene; V was cut back by 4 bases and J by 6 bases. The germline V gene has CDR1 SGHDT and CDR2 YYEEEE. The CDR3 is 14 residues long. CDR3 amino acids: CASSQGQGPDTQYF. CDR3 nucleotides: TGTGCCAGCAGCCAGGGACAGGGGCCTGATACGCAGTATTTT.

Ten or more counts support this clonotype. V gene TRBV7-2 combines with J gene TRBJ2-5, with D possibly TRBD2 on 6 matching bases. The ends were cut back, 3 bases at V and 1 base at J, with 12 bases in the middle. The germline gives CDR1 SGHTA, CDR2 FQGNSA. The CDR3 spans 15 residues. DNA of the CDR3: TGTGCCAGCAGCTTTGGGCGGGGCATCCAAGAGACCCAGTACTTC. Its translation: CASSFGRGIQETQYF.

This clonotype was seen ten or more times. The chain joins TRBV12-3 or TRBV12-4 to TRBJ1-3, with TRBD1 matching over 7 bases. This CDR3 is 16 amino acids long. With V trimmed by 1 base and J by 0 bases, 3 bases remained unmatched. The CDR3 sequence is CASSLETGPSGNTIYF. The CDR3 bases are TGTGCCAGCAGTTTAGAGACAGGGCCCTCTGGAAACACCATATATTTT.

This clonotype was seen at least ten times. The chain employs TRBV4-3 and TRBJ2-7, with D unclear. From germline, CDR1 is LGHNA and CDR2 YSLEER. The ends were cut back, 3 bases at V and 1 base at J, with 7 bases in the middle. This CDR3 has 13 amino acids. The CDR3 DNA reads as TGCGCCAGCAGCCACGGCGGTTCCTACGAGCAGTACTTC. This sequence encodes CASSHGGSYEQYF.

The table lists this clonotype with a few counts. J is TRBJ2-7 and V is TRBV4-3; no firm D call. Deletions cut 0 bases from V and 3 bases from J, with 6 bases between. Germline CDR1 and CDR2: LGHNA and YSLEER. This CDR3 region has 13 residues. Here the CDR3 reads CASSQDMDYEQYF. The CDR3, as DNA: TGCGCCAGCAGCCAAGATATGGACTACGAGCAGTACTTC.